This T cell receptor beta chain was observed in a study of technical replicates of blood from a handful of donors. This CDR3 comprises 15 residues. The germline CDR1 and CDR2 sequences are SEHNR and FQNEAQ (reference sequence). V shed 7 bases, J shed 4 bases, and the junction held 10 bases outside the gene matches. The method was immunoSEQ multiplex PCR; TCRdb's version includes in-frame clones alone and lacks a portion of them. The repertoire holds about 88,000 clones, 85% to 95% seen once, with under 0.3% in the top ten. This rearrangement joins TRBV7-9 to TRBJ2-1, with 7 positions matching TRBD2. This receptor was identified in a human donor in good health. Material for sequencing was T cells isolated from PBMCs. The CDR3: CASNRGRGDYNEQFF. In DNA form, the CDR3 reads TGTGCCAGCAACAGAGGGAGGGGAGATTACAATGAGCAGTTCTTC.